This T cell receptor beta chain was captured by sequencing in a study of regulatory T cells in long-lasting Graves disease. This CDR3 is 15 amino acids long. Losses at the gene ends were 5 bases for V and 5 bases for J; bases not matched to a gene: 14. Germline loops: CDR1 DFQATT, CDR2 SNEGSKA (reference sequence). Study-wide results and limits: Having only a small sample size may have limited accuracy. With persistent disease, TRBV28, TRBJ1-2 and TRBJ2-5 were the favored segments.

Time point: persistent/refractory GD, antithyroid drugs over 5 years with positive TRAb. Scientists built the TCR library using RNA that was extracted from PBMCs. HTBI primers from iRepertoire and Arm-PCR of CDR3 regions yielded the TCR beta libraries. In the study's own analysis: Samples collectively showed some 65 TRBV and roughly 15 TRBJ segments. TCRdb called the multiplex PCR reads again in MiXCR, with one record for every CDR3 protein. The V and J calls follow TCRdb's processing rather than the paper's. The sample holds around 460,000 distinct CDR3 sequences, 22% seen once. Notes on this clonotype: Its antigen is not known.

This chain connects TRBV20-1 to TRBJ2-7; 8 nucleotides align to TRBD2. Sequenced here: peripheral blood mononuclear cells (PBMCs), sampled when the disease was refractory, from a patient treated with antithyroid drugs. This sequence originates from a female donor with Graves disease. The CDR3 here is CSALGLVDSRDEQYF. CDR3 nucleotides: TGCAGTGCTCTGGGACTAGTAGACTCTCGGGACGAGCAGTACTTC.